Here is one T cell receptor beta chain with its context. Its antigen is currently unknown. This record comes from a study of shared clonotypes between healthy human individuals. Study-wide findings and caveats: Donors were few, which limited the genetic and exposure-history diversity represented.

In the original processing: Filtering differed because ImmunoSEQ produced junction-only sequences that carried no quality scores. The table came from immunoSEQ multiplex PCR; TCRdb's copy has only in-frame clones and leaves some out. V and J calls and clone size are given by that table; D and trimming were obtained from the DNA. The repertoire includes over 400,000 clones, approximately 78% of them detected once, and 9.5% to 15% sits in the top ten. CDR1 MNHEY and CDR2 SMNVEV come from the germline V gene (reference sequence). The V gene end was trimmed by 10 bases and the J gene end by 0 bases; junction bases not matched to a gene: 15. The CDR3 is made up of 17 amino acids.

This chain links TRBV27 with TRBJ1-5, with 7 bases identical to TRBD1. Sequenced: PBMCs. This receptor was identified in a woman in her forties in good health. Some clones in this sample may be carry-over from other donors' samples. CDR3 sequence reads: CATPDRPLGDSNQPQHF. The DNA of the CDR3 is TGTGCCACCCCGGACAGGCCCCTGGGAGATAGCAATCAGCCCCAGCATTTT.